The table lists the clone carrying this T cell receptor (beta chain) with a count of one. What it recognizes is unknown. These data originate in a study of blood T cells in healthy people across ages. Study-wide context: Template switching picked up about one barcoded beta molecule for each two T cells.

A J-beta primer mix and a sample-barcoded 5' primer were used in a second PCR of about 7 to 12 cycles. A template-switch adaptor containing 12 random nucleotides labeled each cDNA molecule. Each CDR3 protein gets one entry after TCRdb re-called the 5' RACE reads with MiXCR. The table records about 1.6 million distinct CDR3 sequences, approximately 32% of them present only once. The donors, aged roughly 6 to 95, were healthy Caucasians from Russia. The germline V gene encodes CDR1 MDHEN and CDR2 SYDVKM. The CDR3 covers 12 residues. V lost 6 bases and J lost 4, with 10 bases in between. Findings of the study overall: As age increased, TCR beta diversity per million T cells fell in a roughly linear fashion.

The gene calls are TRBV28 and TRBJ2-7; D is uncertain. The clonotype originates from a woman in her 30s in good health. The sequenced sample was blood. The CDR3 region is CASSHAVYEQYF. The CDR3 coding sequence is TGTGCCAGCAGCCATGCCGTTTACGAGCAGTACTTC. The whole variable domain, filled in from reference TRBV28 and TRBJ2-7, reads DVKVTQSSRYLVKRTGEKVFLECVQDMDHENMFWYRQDPGLGLRLIYFSYDVKMKEKGDIPEGYSVSREKKERFSLILESASTNQTSMYLCASSHAVYEQYFGPGTRLTVT.